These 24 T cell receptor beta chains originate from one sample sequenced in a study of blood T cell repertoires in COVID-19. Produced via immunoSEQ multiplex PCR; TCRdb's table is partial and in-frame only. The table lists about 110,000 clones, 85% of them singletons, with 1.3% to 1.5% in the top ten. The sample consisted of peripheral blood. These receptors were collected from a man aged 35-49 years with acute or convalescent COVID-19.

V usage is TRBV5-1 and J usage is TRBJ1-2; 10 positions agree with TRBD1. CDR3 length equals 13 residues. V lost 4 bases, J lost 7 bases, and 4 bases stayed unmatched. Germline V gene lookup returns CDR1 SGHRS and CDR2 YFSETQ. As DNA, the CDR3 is TGCGCCAGCAGCCAGGGACAGGGGTCTGGCTACACCTTC. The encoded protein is CASSQGQGSGYTF.

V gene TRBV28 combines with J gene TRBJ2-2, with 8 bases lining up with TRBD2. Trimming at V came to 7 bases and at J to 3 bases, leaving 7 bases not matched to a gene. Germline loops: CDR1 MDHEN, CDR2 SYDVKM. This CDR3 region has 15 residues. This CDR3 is CASTPGGPDTGELFF. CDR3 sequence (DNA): TGTGCCAGCACCCCGGGAGGGCCGGACACCGGGGAGCTGTTTTTT.

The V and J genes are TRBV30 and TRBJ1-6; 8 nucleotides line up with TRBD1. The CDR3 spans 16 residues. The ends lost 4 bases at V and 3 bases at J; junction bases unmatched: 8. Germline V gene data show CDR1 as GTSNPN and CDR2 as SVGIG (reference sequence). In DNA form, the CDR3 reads TGTGCCTGGACCGAGCACAGGGGGGTCTATAATTCACCCCTCCACTTT. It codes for CAWTEHRGVYNSPLHF.

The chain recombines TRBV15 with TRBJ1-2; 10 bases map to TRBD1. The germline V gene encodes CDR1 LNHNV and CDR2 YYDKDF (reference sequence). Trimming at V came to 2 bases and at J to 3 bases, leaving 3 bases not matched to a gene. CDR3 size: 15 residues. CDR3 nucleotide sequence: TGTGCCACCAGCAGATCGGGACAGGGGCACTATGGCTACACCTTC. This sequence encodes CATSRSGQGHYGYTF. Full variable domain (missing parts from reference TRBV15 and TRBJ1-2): DAMVIQNPRYQVTQFGKPVTLSCSQTLNHNVMYWYQQKSSQAPKLLFHYYDKDFNNEADTPDNFQSRRPNTSFCFLDIRSPGLGDTAMYLCATSRSGQGHYGYTFGSGTRLTVV.

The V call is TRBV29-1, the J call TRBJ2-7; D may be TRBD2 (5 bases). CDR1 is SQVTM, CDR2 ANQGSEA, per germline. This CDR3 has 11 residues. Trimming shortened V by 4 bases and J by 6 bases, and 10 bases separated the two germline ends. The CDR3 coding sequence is TGCAGCGTTGGCGCAGAGGGCGAGCAGTACTTC. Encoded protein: CSVGAEGEQYF.

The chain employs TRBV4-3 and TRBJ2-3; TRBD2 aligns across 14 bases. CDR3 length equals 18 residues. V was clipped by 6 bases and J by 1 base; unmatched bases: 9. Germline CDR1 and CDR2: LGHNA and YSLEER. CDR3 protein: CASRMGPGLAGGTDTQYF. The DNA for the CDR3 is TGCGCCAGCAGGATGGGACCGGGACTAGCGGGGGGCACAGATACGCAGTATTTT.

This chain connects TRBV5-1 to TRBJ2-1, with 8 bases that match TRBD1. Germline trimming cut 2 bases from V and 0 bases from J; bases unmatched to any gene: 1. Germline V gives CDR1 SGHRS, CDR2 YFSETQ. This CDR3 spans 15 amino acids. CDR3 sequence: CASSFTGGSYNEQFF. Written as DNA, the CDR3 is TGCGCCAGCAGCTTCACAGGGGGCTCCTACAATGAGCAGTTCTTC.

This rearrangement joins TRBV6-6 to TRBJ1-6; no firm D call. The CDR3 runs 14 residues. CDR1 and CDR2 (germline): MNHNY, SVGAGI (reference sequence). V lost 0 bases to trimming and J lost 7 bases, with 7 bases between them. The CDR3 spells CASSYSGVNSPLHF. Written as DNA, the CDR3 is TGTGCCAGCAGTTACTCCGGGGTAAATTCACCCCTCCACTTT.

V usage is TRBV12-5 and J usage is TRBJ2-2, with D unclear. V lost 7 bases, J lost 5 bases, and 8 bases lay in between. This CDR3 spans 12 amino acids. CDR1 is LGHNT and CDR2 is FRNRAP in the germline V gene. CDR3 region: CASAPRTGELFF. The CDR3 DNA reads TGTGCTAGTGCCCCCCGTACCGGGGAGCTGTTTTTT.

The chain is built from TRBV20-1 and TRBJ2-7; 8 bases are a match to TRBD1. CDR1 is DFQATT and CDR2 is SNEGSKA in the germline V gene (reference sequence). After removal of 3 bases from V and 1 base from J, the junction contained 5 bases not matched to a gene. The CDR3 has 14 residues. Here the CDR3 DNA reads TGCAGTGCTAGTAAGGGACAGGCGTCCTACGAGCAGTACTTC. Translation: CSASKGQASYEQYF.

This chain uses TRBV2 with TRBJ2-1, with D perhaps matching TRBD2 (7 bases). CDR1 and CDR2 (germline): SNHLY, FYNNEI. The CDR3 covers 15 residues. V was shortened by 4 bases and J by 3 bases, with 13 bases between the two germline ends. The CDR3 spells CASSGGRGSYNEQFF. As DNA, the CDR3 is TGTGCCAGCAGTGGGGGGCGGGGGAGCTACAATGAGCAGTTCTTC.

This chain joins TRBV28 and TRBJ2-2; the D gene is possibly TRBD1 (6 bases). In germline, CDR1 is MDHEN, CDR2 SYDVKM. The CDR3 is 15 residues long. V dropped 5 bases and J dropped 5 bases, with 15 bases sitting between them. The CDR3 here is CASSPLYGQTGELFF. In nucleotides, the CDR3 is TGTGCCAGCAGTCCTCTTTATGGACAGACCGGGGAGCTGTTTTTT.

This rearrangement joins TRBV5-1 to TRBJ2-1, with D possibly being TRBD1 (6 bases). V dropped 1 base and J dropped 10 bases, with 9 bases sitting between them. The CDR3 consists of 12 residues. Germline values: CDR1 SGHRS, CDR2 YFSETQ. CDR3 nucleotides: TGCGCCAGCAGCTTGATAGGACAGGAGCAGTTCTTC. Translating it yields CASSLIGQEQFF.

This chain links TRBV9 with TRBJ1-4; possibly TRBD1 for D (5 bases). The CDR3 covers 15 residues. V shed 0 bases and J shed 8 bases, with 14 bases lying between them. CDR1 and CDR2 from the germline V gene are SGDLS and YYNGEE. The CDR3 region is CASSVATGGREKLFF. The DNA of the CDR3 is TGTGCCAGCAGCGTAGCTACGGGGGGACGAGAAAAACTGTTTTTT. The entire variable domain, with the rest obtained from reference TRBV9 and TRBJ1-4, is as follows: DSGVTQTPKHLITATGQRVTLRCSPRSGDLSVYWYQQSLDQGLQFLIQYYNGEERAKGNILERFSAQQFPDLHSELNLSSLELGDSALYFCASSVATGGREKLFFGSGTQLSVL.

CDR3 bases: TGTGCCAGCAGTCGGTCTCGGACAGGCACCTACGAGCAGTACTTC. Encoded protein: CASSRSRTGTYEQYF. The J gene is TRBJ2-7, the V gene TRBV6-2 or TRBV6-3; 7 nucleotides match TRBD1. CDR1 is MNHEY, CDR2 SVGEGT, per germline. J was trimmed by 2 bases and V by 5 bases; bases with no gene match: 9. The CDR3 spans 15 residues.

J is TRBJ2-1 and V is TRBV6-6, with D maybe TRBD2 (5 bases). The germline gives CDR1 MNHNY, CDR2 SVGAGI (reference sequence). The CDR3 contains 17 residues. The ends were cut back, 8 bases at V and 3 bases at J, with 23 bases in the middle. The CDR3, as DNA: TGTGCCAGCCGTCCAACATCGAGCGGTCGAAACTACAATGAGCAGTTCTTC. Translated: CASRPTSSGRNYNEQFF.

CDR3 in DNA: TGCGCCAGCAGCCAAGGAGGGAAAAAACTGTTTTTT. Translating gives CASSQGGKKLFF. The chain combines TRBV4-3 with TRBJ1-4; D remains ambiguous. The CDR3 runs to 12 residues. Trimming pared 1 base from V and 9 bases from J, leaving 6 bases between. Germline CDR1 LGHNA, CDR2 YSLEER.

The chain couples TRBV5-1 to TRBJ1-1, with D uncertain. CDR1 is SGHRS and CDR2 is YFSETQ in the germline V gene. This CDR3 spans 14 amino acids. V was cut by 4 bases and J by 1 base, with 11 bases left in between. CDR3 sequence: CASSPQVSNTEAFF. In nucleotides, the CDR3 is TGCGCCAGCAGCCCCCAGGTGTCGAACACTGAAGCTTTCTTT.

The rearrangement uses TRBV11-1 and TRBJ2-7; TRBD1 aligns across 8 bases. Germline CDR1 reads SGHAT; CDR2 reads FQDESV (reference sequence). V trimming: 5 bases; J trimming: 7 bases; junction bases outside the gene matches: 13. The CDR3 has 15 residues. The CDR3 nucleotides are TGTGCCAGCAGCAAAGTCGGGCAGGGGGCTAAGGAGCAGTACTTC. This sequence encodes CASSKVGQGAKEQYF.

The CDR3 loop is CASSFRESGANVLTF. For the CDR3, the DNA is TGTGCCAGCAGCTTTAGGGAGTCAGGGGCCAACGTCCTGACTTTC. The genes are TRBV11-2 and TRBJ2-6, with D possibly being TRBD2 (5 bases). There are 15 residues in the CDR3. V was clipped by 3 bases and J by 4 bases, with 10 bases between them. From germline, CDR1 is SGHAT and CDR2 FQNNGV. The full variable domain, rest sourced from reference TRBV11-2 and TRBJ2-6, is EAGVAQSPRYKIIEKRQSVAFWCNPISGHATLYWYQQILGQGPKLLIQFQNNGVVDDSQLPKDRFSAERLKGVDSTLKIQPAKLEDSAVYLCASSFRESGANVLTFGAGSRLTVL.

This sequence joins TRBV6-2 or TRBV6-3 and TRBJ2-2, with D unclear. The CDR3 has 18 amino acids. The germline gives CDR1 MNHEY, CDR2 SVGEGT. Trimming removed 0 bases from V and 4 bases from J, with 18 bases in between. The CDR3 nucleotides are TGTGCCAGCAGTTACTCGACGGAAGAGGTTCGTGCCACCGGGGAGCTGTTTTTT. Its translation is CASSYSTEEVRATGELFF.

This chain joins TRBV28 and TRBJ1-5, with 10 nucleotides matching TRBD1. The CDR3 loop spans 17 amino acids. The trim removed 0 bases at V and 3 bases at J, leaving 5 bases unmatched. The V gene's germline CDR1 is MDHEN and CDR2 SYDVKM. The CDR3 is CASSLWRTGGDNQPQHF. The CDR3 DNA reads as TGTGCCAGCAGTTTATGGAGGACAGGGGGGGACAATCAGCCCCAGCATTTT. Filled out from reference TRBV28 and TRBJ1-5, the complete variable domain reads DVKVTQSSRYLVKRTGEKVFLECVQDMDHENMFWYRQDPGLGLRLIYFSYDVKMKEKGDIPEGYSVSREKKERFSLILESASTNQTSMYLCASSLWRTGGDNQPQHFGDGTRLSIL.

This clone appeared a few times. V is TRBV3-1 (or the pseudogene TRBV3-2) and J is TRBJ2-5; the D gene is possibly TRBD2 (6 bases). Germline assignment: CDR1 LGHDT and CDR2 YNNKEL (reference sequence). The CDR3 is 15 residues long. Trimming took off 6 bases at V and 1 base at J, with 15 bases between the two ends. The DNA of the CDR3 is TGTGCCAGCAGTGTGGGGTGGGGGGTCCAAGAGACCCAGTACTTC. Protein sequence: CASSVGWGVQETQYF.

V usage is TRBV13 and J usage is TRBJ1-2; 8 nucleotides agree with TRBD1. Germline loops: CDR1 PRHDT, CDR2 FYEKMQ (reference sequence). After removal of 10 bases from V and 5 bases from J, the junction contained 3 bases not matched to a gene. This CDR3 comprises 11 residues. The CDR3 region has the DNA TGTGCCACCGACAGGGGTTATGGCTACACCTTC. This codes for CATDRGYGYTF.